These T cell receptor beta chains were read from a single sample in a study of shared clonotypes between healthy human individuals. Assay used: immunoSEQ multiplex PCR; TCRdb lists only in-frame clones, some missing. The repertoire holds around 1,000,000 clones, 77% seen once, with about 0.94% in the top ten. The sample consisted of memory CD4+ T cells from PBMCs. The receptor set was obtained from a man aged 18 to 29 in good health. Some clones in this sample may be carry-over from other donors' samples. CDR3s include the opening cysteine and the closing phenylalanine or tryptophan. Each record gives: D gene, clone size, J gene, V gene, CDR3 DNA, CDR3 protein. A D gene is named only where the DNA matches it firmly. Clone sizes are given selectively: once, few, many, or a class where the clone is expanded.

.	.	TRBJ1-2	TRBV2	TGTGCCAGCAGTGGGGGGGTCTTGGGTGGCTACACCTTC	CASSGGVLGGYTF
.	.	TRBJ2-5	TRBV9	TGTGCCAGCAGCTCAGGACTGCGTGTCGAGACCCAGTACTTC	CASSSGLRVETQYF
.	.	TRBJ2-7	TRBV11-1	TGTGCCAGCAGCGTAGCAGGGGAACAGGCGCCCGAGCAGTACTTC	CASSVAGEQAPEQYF
TRBD1	.	TRBJ1-5	TRBV6-6	TGTGCCAGCAGTTCCCTACAGGGGTCCACCCCCCAGCATTTT	CASSSLQGSTPQHF
.	.	TRBJ1-1	TRBV18	TGTGCCAGCTCACCACGCAGGGGCGGTTACCTCACTGAAGCTTTCTTT	CASSPRRGGYLTEAFF
.	.	TRBJ1-1	TRBV10-3	TGTGCCATCAGGGAGACAGTGAACACTGAAGCTTTCTTT	CAIRETVNTEAFF
TRBD2	.	TRBJ2-5	TRBV5-3	TGTGCCAGAAGCTTGGTTGGGAGGGGAGAGACCCAGTACTTC	CARSLVGRGETQYF
TRBD1	.	TRBJ1-2	TRBV28	TGTGCCAGCGTGGGACAGGGGGCGCATGGCTACACCTTC	CASVGQGAHGYTF
.	.	TRBJ2-3	TRBV2	TGTGCCAGCAAAGGACAAAGCACAGATACGCAGTATTTT	CASKGQSTDTQYF
TRBD2	.	TRBJ2-1	TRBV25-1	TGTGCCAGCAGTCGGGTAGCGGGAGGGATGGATGAGCAGTTCTTC	CASSRVAGGMDEQFF
.	.	TRBJ2-7	TRBV11-2	TGTGCCAGCAGCACCAACAGGGTTCCGTTTTACGAGCAGTACTTC	CASSTNRVPFYEQYF
.	.	TRBJ1-2	TRBV20-1	TGCAGTGGGTATAACTATGGCTACACCTTC	CSGYNYGYTF
.	.	TRBJ2-7	TRBV5-1	TGCGCCAGCAGCCCCCGACTCGATACCTACGAGCAGTACTTC	CASSPRLDTYEQYF
.	.	TRBJ2-1	TRBV10-3	TGTGCCATCAGTGAGACTCAAGTGGTGGGGGAGCAGTTCTTC	CAISETQVVGEQFF
TRBD2	.	TRBJ2-7	TRBV11-2	TGTGCCAGCAGTCGTGGACTAGCGGGAACCTACGAGCAGTACTTC	CASSRGLAGTYEQYF
.	.	TRBJ2-1	TRBV29-1	TGCAGCGTTGGACAGGAAAGCTCCTACAATGAGCAGTTCTTC	CSVGQESSYNEQFF
.	.	TRBJ2-5	TRBV5-1	TGCGCCAGCAGCTTGGTAGACACAGAGACCCAGTACTTC	CASSLVDTETQYF
.	.	TRBJ1-3	TRBV25-1	TGTGCCAGCAGTGAGTATCGGACGGCCGGAAACACCATATATTTT	CASSEYRTAGNTIYF
TRBD1	.	TRBJ2-7	TRBV5-6	TGTGCCAGCAGCTTGACAACGACAGGGGTTACCTACGAGCAGTACTTC	CASSLTTTGVTYEQYF
.	few	TRBJ2-5	TRBV30	TGTGCCTGGAGTCTTCAAGGAGAGACCCAGTACTTC	CAWSLQGETQYF
TRBD2	many	TRBJ2-5	TRBV27	TGTGCCAGACCAAGGGAGGGGAGAACCGATCAAGAGACCCAGTACTTC	CARPREGRTDQETQYF
TRBD1	.	TRBJ1-4	TRBV28	TGTGCCAGCAGACGAAACAGGGGGCGCATGGGGACTAATGAAAAACTGTTTTTT	CASRRNRGRMGTNEKLFF
.	.	TRBJ1-5	TRBV6-6	TGTGCCAGCAGTGTAAAGACACGTAATCAGCCCCAGCATTTT	CASSVKTRNQPQHF
.	.	TRBJ2-1	TRBV9	TGTGCCAGCAGCGTAGATGGGGACTCCTACAATGAGCAGTTCTTC	CASSVDGDSYNEQFF
.	many	TRBJ2-6	TRBV19	TGTGCCAGTAGTACCTTAATCTCTGGGGCCAACGTCCTGACTTTC	CASSTLISGANVLTF
TRBD1	few	TRBJ1-2	TRBV6-5	TGTGCCAGCAGTTACTCGTCGGACAGGGGGCGCGGCTACACCTTC	CASSYSSDRGRGYTF
.	once	TRBJ1-3	TRBV7-9	TGTGCCAGCAGCTTAGTTTCGTCGGGCTCTGGAAACACCATATATTTT	CASSLVSSGSGNTIYF
.	.	TRBJ1-1	TRBV16	TGTGCCAGCAGCCGAGGTGTAGCGGCAGCCCGGGAAGCTTTCTTT	CASSRGVAAAREAFF
TRBD1	.	TRBJ2-5	TRBV2	TGTGCCAGCAGTCAGGACAGGTACCAAGAGACCCAGTACTTC	CASSQDRYQETQYF
.	.	TRBJ1-4	TRBV5-1	TGCGCCAGCGGAAGGTCGGGATTGGACTATGAAAAACTGTTTTTT	CASGRSGLDYEKLFF
.	.	TRBJ1-1	TRBV5-6	TGTGCCAGCAGCTCGGCAGGCAGGCTGAACACTGAAGCTTTCTTT	CASSSAGRLNTEAFF
.	few	TRBJ1-2	TRBV19	TGTGCCAGTATCCCGACAGGCGGGGGGTATGGCTACACCTTC	CASIPTGGGYGYTF
TRBD1	.	TRBJ1-2	TRBV7-8	TGTGCCAGCAGCTTACTTGGTCAGGGGGCGGGAGGTGGCTACACCTTC	CASSLLGQGAGGGYTF
.	.	TRBJ2-3	TRBV6-5	TGTGCCAGCAGTTACTCTAGGGGAGATACGCAGTATTTT	CASSYSRGDTQYF
.	.	TRBJ2-3	TRBV11-3	TGTGCCAGCAGCTTAACGGCAGGAAGTACAGATACGCAGTATTTT	CASSLTAGSTDTQYF
.	.	TRBJ2-5	TRBV14	TGTGCCAGCAGCCTTGGACTGCGGCTGGAGACCCAGTACTTC	CASSLGLRLETQYF
.	once	TRBJ2-3	TRBV7-9	TGTGCCAGCAGCCCGAGTGAAACGCAGTATTTT	CASSPSETQYF
TRBD2	.	TRBJ2-5	TRBV7-3	TGTGCCAGCAGCTTGACAGGGACTAGCGATCAAGGGGGGTTGTACTTC	CASSLTGTSDQGGLYF
.	.	TRBJ2-7	TRBV21-1	TGTGCCAGCAGCCCTAGTCAAAGGGGATACGAGCAGTACTTC	CASSPSQRGYEQYF
.	few	TRBJ1-4	TRBV29-1	TGCAGCGTGCGGGACTTTTGGGAAACTAATGAAAAACTGTTTTTT	CSVRDFWETNEKLFF
.	.	TRBJ2-7	TRBV28	TGTGCCAGCAAACCCCCGGCGGCTAGATTCTCCTACGAGCAGTACTTC	CASKPPAARFSYEQYF
TRBD1	once	TRBJ2-3	TRBV4-1	TGCGCCAGCAGCCAGGGGGAGGGAGGGACAGGGTCGACAGATACGCAGTATTTT	CASSQGEGGTGSTDTQYF
.	.	TRBJ2-7	TRBV29-1	TGCAGCGTGACCGGGACAACCTCCGGAGGGCAAGACGAGCAGTACTTC	CSVTGTTSGGQDEQYF
.	few	TRBJ1-1	TRBV14	TGTGCCAGCAGCCAAGCCCTGAACACTGAAGCTTTCTTT	CASSQALNTEAFF
.	few	TRBJ2-1	TRBV9	TGTGCCAGCAGCATCGGGACCCACAATGAGCAGTTCTTC	CASSIGTHNEQFF
.	.	TRBJ1-2	TRBV5-1	TGCGCCAGCAGCCCATCCTGGGACACCTATGGCTACACCTTC	CASSPSWDTYGYTF
.	once	TRBJ2-2	TRBV10-1	TGCGCCAGCAGTGATTCGCGGCCGAACACCGGGGAGCTGTTTTTT	CASSDSRPNTGELFF
.	.	TRBJ2-7	TRBV5-1	TGCGCCAGCAGCTCGGAGCCCAGCGGCCTCTACGAGCAGTACTTC	CASSSEPSGLYEQYF